This is a list of T cell receptor beta chains from one sample in a study of T cell responses to AZD1222 COVID-19 vaccine. Repertoires were generated with immunoSEQ multiplex PCR, while TCRdb's copy carries only in-frame clones and drops some. The sample consists of some 100,000 clones, more than 85% of them appearing once. Sequencing used peripheral blood, obtained on day 0 of AZD1222 vaccination. The receptors derive from an adult in good health. Each CDR3 is given with its conserved first and last residue.

J: TRBJ1-2
V: TRBV29-1
CDR3: CSVAGATGWNYGYTF

J: TRBJ1-1
V: TRBV7-9
CDR3: CASSSSTVNTEAFF

J: TRBJ2-7
V: TRBV10-3
CDR3: CAISERLAGGGGSYEQYF

J: TRBJ2-7
V: TRBV2
CDR3: CASSDLGGLYEQYF

J: TRBJ2-6
V: TRBV11-3
CDR3: CASSLVAGANVLTF

J: TRBJ1-1
V: TRBV30
CDR3: CAWSPTEGGPTEAFF

J: TRBJ2-7
V: TRBV5-1
CDR3: CASKTGTTSYEQYF

J: TRBJ2-7
V: TRBV29-1
CDR3: CSVAVPSYEQYF

J: TRBJ1-5
V: TRBV5-5
CDR3: CASSSLGGGNQPQHF

J: TRBJ2-5
V: TRBV30
CDR3: CAWSGGGETQYF

J: TRBJ2-2
V: TRBV10-2
CDR3: CASRVGQGASKTGELFF

J: TRBJ1-1
V: TRBV18
CDR3: CASSPTTGGRGLGEAFF

J: TRBJ2-1
V: TRBV5-4
CDR3: CASNSPGLAGKSSYNEQFF

J: TRBJ2-1
V: TRBV3-1/TRBV3-2
CDR3: CASSPDLRNEQFF

J: TRBJ2-7
V: TRBV5-4
CDR3: CASSPGRTGGGYEQYF

J: TRBJ2-6
V: TRBV5-1
CDR3: CASSLGPAEGANVLTF

J: TRBJ1-1
V: TRBV9
CDR3: CASSVVTGSTEAFF

J: TRBJ2-2
V: TRBV6-5
CDR3: CASAGTGGSTGELFF

J: TRBJ1-1
V: TRBV5-8
CDR3: CASMTRNVVSNTEAFF

J: TRBJ1-5
V: TRBV6-6
CDR3: CASSYGLGQPQHF

J: TRBJ1-6
V: TRBV30
CDR3: CAWSATGGDSPLHF

J: TRBJ2-1
V: TRBV12-3/TRBV12-4
CDR3: CASSLIGLHEQFF